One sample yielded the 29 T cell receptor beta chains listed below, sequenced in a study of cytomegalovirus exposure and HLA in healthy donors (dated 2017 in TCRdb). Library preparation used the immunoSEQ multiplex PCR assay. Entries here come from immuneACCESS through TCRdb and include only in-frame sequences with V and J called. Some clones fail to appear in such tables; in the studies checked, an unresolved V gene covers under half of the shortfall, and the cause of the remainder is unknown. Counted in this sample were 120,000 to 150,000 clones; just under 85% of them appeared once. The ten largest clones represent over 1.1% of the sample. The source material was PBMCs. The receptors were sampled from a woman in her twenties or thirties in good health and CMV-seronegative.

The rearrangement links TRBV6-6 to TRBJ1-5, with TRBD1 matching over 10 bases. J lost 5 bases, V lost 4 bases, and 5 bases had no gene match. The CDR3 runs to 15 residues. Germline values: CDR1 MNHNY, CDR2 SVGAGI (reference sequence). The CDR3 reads CASSSPTGGDQPQHF. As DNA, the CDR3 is TGTGCCAGCAGTTCTCCGACAGGGGGCGATCAGCCCCAGCATTTT.

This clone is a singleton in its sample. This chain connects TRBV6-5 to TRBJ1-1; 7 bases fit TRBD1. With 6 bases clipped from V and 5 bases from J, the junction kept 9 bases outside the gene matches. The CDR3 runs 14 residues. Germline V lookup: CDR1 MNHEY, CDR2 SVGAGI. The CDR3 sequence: CASREDRDRTEAFF. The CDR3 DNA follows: TGTGCCAGCAGAGAAGACAGGGATCGGACTGAAGCTTTCTTT.

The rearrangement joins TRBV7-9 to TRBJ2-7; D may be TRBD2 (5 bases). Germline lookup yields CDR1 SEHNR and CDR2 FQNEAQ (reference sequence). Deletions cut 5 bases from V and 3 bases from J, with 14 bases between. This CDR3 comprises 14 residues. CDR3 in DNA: TGTGCCAGCAGCCCGAGGGCCCTTAGCTACGAGCAGTACTTC. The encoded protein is CASSPRALSYEQYF.

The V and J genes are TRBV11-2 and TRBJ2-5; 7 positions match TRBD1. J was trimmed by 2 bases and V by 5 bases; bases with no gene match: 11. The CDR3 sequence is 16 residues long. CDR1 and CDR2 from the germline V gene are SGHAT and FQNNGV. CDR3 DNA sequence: TGTGCCAGCAGCCTATCTTCAGGGGGTGTACAAGAGACCCAGTACTTC. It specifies CASSLSSGGVQETQYF.

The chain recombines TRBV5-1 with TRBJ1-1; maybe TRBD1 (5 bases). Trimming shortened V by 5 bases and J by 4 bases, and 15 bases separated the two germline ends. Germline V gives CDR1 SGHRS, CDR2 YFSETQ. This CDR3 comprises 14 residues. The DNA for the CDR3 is TGCGCCAGCAGGGGGCCCACGGACGGCACTGAAGCTTTCTTT. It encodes CASRGPTDGTEAFF.

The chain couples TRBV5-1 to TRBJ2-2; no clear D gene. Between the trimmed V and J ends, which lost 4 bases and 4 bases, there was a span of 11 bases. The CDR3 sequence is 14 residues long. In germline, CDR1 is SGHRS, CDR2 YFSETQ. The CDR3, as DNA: TGCGCCAGCAGCATGTTTGAGGTCACCGGGGAGCTGTTTTTT. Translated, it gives CASSMFEVTGELFF.

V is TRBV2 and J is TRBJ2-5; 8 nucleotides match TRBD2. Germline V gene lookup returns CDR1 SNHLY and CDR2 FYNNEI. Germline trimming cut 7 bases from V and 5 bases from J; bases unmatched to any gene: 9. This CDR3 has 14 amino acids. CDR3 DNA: TGTGCCAGCATGCTGAAGCGGGGGTTGGAGACCCAGTACTTC. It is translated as CASMLKRGLETQYF.

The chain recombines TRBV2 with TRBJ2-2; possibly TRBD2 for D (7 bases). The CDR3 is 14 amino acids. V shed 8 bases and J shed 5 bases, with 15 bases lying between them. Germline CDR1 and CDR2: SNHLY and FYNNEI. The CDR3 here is CASDRGAGTGELFF. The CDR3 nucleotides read TGTGCCAGCGACCGGGGGGCCGGGACCGGGGAGCTGTTTTTT.

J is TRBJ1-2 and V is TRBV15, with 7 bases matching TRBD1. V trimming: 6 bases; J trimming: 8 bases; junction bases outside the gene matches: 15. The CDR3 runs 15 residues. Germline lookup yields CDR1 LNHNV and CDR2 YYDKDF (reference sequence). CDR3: CATSVAGTAIRGYTF. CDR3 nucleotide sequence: TGTGCCACCAGTGTCGCCGGGACAGCGATCAGGGGCTACACCTTC.

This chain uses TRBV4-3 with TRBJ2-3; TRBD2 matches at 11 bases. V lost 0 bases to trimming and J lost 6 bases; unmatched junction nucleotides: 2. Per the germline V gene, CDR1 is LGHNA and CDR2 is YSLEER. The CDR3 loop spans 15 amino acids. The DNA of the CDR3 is TGCGCCAGCAGCCAAGAACTAGCGGGGGTGGATACGCAGTATTTT. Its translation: CASSQELAGVDTQYF.

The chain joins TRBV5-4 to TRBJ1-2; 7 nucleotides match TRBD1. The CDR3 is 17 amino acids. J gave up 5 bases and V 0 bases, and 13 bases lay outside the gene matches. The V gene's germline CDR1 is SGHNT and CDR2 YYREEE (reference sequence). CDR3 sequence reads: CASSLEGARGQRYGYTF. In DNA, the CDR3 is TGTGCCAGCAGCTTGGAGGGGGCGCGGGGTCAGCGGTATGGCTACACCTTC.

This CDR3 is CAWSLSTSGLQETQYF. CDR3 coding DNA: TGTGCCTGGAGTCTATCGACTAGCGGGCTGCAAGAGACCCAGTACTTC. The V call is TRBV30, the J call TRBJ2-5; 10 nucleotides agree with TRBD2. Germline values: CDR1 GTSNPN, CDR2 SVGIG (reference sequence). Trimming took 2 bases from V and 2 from J; bases not matched to a gene: 8. The CDR3 has 16 residues.

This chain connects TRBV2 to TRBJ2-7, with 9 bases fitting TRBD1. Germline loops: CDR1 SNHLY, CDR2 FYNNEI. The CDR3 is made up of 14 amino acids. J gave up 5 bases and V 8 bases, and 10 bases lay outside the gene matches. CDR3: CASRTGTGSHEQYF. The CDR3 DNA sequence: TGTGCCAGCCGAACCGGGACAGGGTCCCACGAGCAGTACTTC.

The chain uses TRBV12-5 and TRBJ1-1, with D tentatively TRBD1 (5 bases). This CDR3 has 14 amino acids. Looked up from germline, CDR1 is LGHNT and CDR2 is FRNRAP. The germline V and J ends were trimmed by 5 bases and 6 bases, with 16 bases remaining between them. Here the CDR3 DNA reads TGTGCTAGTGGTGTGGGACGGGGGAGCGCTGAAGCTTTCTTT. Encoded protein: CASGVGRGSAEAFF.

The CDR3 sequence: CASSPWGQGGSYEQYF. CDR3 nucleotides: TGTGCCAGCAGCCCCTGGGGCCAAGGGGGCTCCTACGAGCAGTACTTC. V and J are TRBV5-8 and TRBJ2-7; D is perhaps TRBD1 (6 bases). V lost 4 bases and J lost 0, with 17 bases in between. The CDR3 runs 16 residues. Germline values: CDR1 SGHTS, CDR2 YDEGEE.

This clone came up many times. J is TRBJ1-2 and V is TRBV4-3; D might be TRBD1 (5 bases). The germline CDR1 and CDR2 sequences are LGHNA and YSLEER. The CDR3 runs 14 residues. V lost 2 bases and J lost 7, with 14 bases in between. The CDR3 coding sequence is TGCGCCAGCAGCCAACGAGTCCGGGGGGGTGGCTACACCTTC. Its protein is CASSQRVRGGGYTF.

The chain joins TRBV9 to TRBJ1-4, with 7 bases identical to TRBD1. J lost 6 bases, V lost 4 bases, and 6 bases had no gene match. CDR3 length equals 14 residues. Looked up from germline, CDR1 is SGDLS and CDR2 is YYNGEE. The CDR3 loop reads CASSTQGGDEKLFF. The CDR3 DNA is TGTGCCAGCAGCACCCAGGGGGGAGATGAAAAACTGTTTTTT.

As DNA, the CDR3 is TGTGCCAGCTCACCACGACCGACATTAGACGGGGAGCTGTTTTTT. Protein product: CASSPRPTLDGELFF. V gene TRBV18 combines with J gene TRBJ2-2, with D hard to call. V shed 1 base and J shed 7 bases, with 13 bases lying between them. Looked up from germline, CDR1 is KGHSH and CDR2 is LQKENI. This CDR3 has 15 residues.

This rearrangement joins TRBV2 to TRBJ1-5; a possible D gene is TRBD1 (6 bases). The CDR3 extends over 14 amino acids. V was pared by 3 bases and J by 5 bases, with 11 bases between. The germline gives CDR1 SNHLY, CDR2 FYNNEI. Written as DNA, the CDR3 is TGTGCCAGCAGTGAGGACAGTAATTATCAGCCCCAGCATTTT. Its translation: CASSEDSNYQPQHF.

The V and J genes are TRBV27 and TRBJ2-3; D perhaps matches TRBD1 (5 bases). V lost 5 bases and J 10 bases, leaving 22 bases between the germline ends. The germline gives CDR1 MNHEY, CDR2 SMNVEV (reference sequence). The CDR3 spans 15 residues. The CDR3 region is CASSKRRTSRDPQYF. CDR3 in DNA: TGTGCCAGCAGTAAAAGACGGACGAGCAGGGATCCGCAGTATTTT.

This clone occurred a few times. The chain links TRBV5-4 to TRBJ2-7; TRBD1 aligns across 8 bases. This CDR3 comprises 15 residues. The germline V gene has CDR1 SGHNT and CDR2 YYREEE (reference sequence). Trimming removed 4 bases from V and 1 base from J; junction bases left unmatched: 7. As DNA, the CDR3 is TGTGCCAGCAGCCCGGGGACAGGTGGGTCCTACGAGCAGTACTTC. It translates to CASSPGTGGSYEQYF.

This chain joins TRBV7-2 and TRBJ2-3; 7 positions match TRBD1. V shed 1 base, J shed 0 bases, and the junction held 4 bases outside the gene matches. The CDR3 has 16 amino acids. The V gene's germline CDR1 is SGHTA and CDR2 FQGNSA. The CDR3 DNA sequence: TGTGCCAGCAGCTTAGGACGGGACAGAAGCACAGATACGCAGTATTTT. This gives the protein CASSLGRDRSTDTQYF.

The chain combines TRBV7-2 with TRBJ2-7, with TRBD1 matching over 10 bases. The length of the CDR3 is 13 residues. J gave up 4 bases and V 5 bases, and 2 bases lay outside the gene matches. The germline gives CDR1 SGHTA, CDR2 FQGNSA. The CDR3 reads CASSRDRGYEQYF. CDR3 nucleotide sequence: TGTGCCAGCAGCCGGGACAGGGGATACGAGCAGTACTTC. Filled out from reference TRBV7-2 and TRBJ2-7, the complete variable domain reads GAGVSQSPSNKVTEKGKDVELRCDPISGHTALYWYRQSLGQGLEFLIYFQGNSAPDKSGLPSDRFSAERTGGSVSTLTIQRTQQEDSAVYLCASSRDRGYEQYFGPGTRLTVT.

The CDR3 nucleotides read TGTGCTAGTGGTTTCGACAGGGCTTTCTACGAGCAGTACTTC. Amino acid sequence: CASGFDRAFYEQYF. The V call is TRBV12-5, the J call TRBJ2-7; TRBD1 aligns across 7 bases. Trimming at V came to 3 bases and at J to 3 bases, leaving 5 bases not matched to a gene. The CDR3 contains 14 residues. The germline CDR1 and CDR2 sequences are LGHNT and FRNRAP.

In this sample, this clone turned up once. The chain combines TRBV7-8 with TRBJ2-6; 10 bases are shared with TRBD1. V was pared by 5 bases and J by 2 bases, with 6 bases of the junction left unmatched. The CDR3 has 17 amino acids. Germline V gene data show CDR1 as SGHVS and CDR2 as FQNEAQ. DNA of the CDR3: TGTGCCAGCAGCCGACAGGGGGCATTCACTGGGGCCAACGTCCTGACTTTC. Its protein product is CASSRQGAFTGANVLTF.

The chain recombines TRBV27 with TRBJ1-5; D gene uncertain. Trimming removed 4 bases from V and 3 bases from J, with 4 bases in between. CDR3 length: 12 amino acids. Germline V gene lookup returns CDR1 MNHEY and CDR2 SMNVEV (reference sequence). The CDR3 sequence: CASSSLNQPQHF. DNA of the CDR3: TGTGCCAGCAGTTCTCTCAATCAGCCCCAGCATTTT.

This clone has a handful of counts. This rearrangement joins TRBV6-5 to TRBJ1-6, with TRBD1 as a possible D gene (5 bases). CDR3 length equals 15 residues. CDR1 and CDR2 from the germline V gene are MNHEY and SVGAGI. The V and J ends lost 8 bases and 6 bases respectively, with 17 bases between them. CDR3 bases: TGTGCCAGCTCCATCGCGGGGCCCCTTAATTCACCCCTCCACTTT. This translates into CASSIAGPLNSPLHF.

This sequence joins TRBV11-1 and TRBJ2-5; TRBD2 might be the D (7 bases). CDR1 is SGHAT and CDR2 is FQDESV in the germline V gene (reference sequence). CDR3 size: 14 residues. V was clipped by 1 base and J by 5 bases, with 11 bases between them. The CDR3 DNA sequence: TGTGCCAGCAGCTTAGGGGGGGGCTTTGAGACCCAGTACTTC. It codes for CASSLGGGFETQYF.

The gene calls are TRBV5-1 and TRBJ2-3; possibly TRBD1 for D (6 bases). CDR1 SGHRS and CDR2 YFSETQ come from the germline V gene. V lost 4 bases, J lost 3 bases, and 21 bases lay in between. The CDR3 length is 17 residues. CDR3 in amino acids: CASSGSKGAGVTDTQYF. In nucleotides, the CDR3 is TGCGCCAGCAGCGGTAGTAAAGGGGCAGGGGTAACAGATACGCAGTATTTT.